These T cell receptor beta chains were read from a single sample in a study of blood T cell repertoires in COVID-19. Using immunoSEQ multiplex PCR, the repertoire was profiled, and TCRdb retains in-frame clones only, with some absent. The repertoire includes about 210,000 clones, around 91% of them detected once, and 4% to 5.5% sits in the top ten. Sequencing was done on a sample of peripheral blood. The receptors come from a middle-aged woman with acute or convalescent COVID-19. Each CDR3 is given with its conserved first and last residue. D genes are given only for firm matches. Size is omitted from some rows. Given values are once, few, many or a class for expanded clones.

V gene,clone size,J gene,D gene,CDR3 DNA,CDR3 protein
TRBV6-1,-,TRBJ1-2,-,TGTGCCAGCAGTGAGGCAGGGTGGGGCTACACCTTC,CASSEAGWGYTF
TRBV7-2,-,TRBJ2-3,TRBD2,TGTGCCAGCAGCTTATTGATAGCGGGGGTTACAGATACGCAGTATTTT,CASSLLIAGVTDTQYF
TRBV7-2,-,TRBJ1-2,-,TGTGCCAGCAGCTTAGATCGCGGGGCCCACTATGGCTACACCTTC,CASSLDRGAHYGYTF
TRBV6-2/TRBV6-3,few,TRBJ2-5,TRBD2,TGTGCCAGCAGTAGGGGACTAGCGGCGTACCAAGAGACCCAGTACTTC,CASSRGLAAYQETQYF
TRBV2,-,TRBJ2-5,-,TGTGCCAGCAGTGGAGGGGAGACCCAGTACTTC,CASSGGETQYF
TRBV3-1/TRBV3-2,once,TRBJ1-2,TRBD1,TGTGCCAGCAGCCCCCGACAGGGTGTAGGCTACACCTTC,CASSPRQGVGYTF
TRBV5-6,-,TRBJ1-4,-,TGTGCCAGCAGCTCCGGACAGACTAATGAAAAACTGTTTTTT,CASSSGQTNEKLFF
TRBV20-1,-,TRBJ1-2,-,TGCAGTGCTAGTTCGGTAGTTGGTTTAAGGGGAAACTATGGCTACACCTTC,CSASSVVGLRGNYGYTF
TRBV6-2/TRBV6-3,-,TRBJ2-1,-,TGTGCCAGCAGTTACGTCGGGGGAAATGAGCAGTTCTTC,CASSYVGGNEQFF
TRBV21-1,-,TRBJ1-2,-,TGTGCCAGCAGCTCAAAGAGACCAAGTCGTTCGGAGGGTGGCTACACCTTC,CASSSKRPSRSEGGYTF
TRBV12-3/TRBV12-4,many,TRBJ1-2,-,TGTGCCAGCACCAGTACAGGAGCTTATGGCTACACCTTC,CASTSTGAYGYTF
TRBV6-2/TRBV6-3,-,TRBJ1-4,-,TGTGCCAGCAGTTACTCGGGACACCAAGGGGAAAAACTGTTTTTT,CASSYSGHQGEKLFF
TRBV18,-,TRBJ1-4,-,TGTGCCAGCTCACCTCCCCCGGGTGAAAAACTGTTTTTT,CASSPPPGEKLFF
TRBV7-2,-,TRBJ1-6,-,TGTGCCAGCAGCCCCCGGGGGGGACGGTCTAATTCACCCCTCCACTTT,CASSPRGGRSNSPLHF
TRBV27,-,TRBJ1-4,-,TGTGCCAGCAGTTCGGGCAGGGGAAGTGAAAAACTGTTTTTT,CASSSGRGSEKLFF
TRBV5-1,-,TRBJ2-1,-,TGCGCCAGCAGCGGACAACAGGGCCGCAATGAGCAGTTCTTC,CASSGQQGRNEQFF
TRBV29-1,once,TRBJ1-2,-,TGCAGCGTTGCAGCCGGAGACTATGGCTACACCTTC,CSVAAGDYGYTF
TRBV3-1/TRBV3-2,-,TRBJ1-5,TRBD1,TGTGCCAGCAGCCAAGCGGGGACAGGGGGAAATCAGCCCCAGCATTTT,CASSQAGTGGNQPQHF
TRBV15,-,TRBJ1-6,TRBD1,TGTGCCACCAGCAGGGGACAGGAGAGCATTAATTCACCCCTCCACTTT,CATSRGQESINSPLHF
TRBV12-3/TRBV12-4,-,TRBJ2-2,TRBD1,TGTGCCAGCAAAGAAGGGGGCCTCGGGGAGCTGTTTTTT,CASKEGGLGELFF
TRBV11-2,-,TRBJ2-3,TRBD2,TGTGCCAGCTCGGGACTAGCGTTCACAGATACGCAGTATTTT,CASSGLAFTDTQYF
TRBV24-1,-,TRBJ1-2,-,TGTGCCACCAGTGACCGGACAGCTTCGAATAACTATGGCTACACCTTC,CATSDRTASNNYGYTF
TRBV4-1,-,TRBJ1-1,TRBD1,TGCGCCAGCAGCTACCCGGGCAGGGGGCGGAACACTGAAGCTTTCTTT,CASSYPGRGRNTEAFF